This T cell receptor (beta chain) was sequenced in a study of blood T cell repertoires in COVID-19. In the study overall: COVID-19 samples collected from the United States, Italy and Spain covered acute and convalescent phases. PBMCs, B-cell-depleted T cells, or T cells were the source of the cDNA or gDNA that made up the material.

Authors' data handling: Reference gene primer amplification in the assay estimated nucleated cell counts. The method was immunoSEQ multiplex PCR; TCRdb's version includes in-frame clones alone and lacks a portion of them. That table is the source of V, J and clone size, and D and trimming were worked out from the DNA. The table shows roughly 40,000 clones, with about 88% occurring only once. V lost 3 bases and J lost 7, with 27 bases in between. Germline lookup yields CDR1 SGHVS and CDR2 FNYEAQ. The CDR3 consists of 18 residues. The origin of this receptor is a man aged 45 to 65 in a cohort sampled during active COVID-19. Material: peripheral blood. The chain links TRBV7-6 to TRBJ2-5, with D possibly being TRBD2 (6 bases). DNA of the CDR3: TGTGCCAGCAGCTTTCAGGAGAGTCGTTGGTCCCTGGGGGGGACCCAGTACTTC. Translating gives CASSFQESRWSLGGTQYF. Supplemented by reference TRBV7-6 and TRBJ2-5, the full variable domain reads GAGVSQSPRYKVTKRGQDVALRCDPISGHVSLYWYRQALGQGPEFLTYFNYEAQQDKSGLPNDRFSAERPEGSISTLTIQRTEQRDSAMYRCASSFQESRWSLGGTQYFGPGTRLLVL.